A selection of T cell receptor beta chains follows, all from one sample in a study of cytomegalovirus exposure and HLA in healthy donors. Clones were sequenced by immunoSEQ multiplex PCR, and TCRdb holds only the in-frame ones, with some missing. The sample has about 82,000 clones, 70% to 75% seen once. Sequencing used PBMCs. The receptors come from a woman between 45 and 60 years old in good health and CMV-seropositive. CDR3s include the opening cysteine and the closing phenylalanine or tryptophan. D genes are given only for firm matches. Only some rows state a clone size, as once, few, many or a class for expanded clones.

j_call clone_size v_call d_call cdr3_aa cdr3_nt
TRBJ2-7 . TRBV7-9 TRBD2 CASTRAGGTYEQYF TGTGCCAGCACCAGAGCGGGAGGGACCTACGAGCAGTACTTC
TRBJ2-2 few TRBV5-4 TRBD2 CASSLELAGDTGELFF TGTGCCAGCAGCTTGGAGTTAGCGGGAGACACCGGGGAGCTGTTTTTT
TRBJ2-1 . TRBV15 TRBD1 CATSLRDRVWEQFF TGTGCCACCAGCCTCCGGGACAGGGTTTGGGAGCAGTTCTTC
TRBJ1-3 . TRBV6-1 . CASSETDSAGNTIYF TGTGCCAGCAGTGAAACGGACAGTGCTGGAAACACCATATATTTT
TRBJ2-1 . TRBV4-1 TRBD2 CASSRPGTSVNEQFF TGCGCCAGCAGCCGCCCCGGGACTAGCGTCAATGAGCAGTTCTTC
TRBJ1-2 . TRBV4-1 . CASSQVAGADGYTF TGCGCCAGCAGCCAAGTGGCAGGGGCTGATGGCTACACCTTC
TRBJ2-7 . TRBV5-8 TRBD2 CASKRLAVYEQYF TGTGCCAGCAAAAGACTAGCGGTCTACGAGCAGTACTTC
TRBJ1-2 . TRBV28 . CASSLGWEGYTF TGTGCCAGCAGTCTCGGATGGGAGGGCTACACCTTC
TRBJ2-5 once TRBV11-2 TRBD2 CASSWEGRGETQYF TGTGCCAGCAGCTGGGAGGGCCGGGGCGAGACCCAGTACTTC
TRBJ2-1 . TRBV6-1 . CASSERWRDPSYNEQFF TGTGCCAGCAGTGAGCGATGGCGGGACCCGTCCTACAATGAGCAGTTCTTC
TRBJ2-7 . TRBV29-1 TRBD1 CSVIPDGQGGGQYF TGCAGCGTAATACCGGACGGACAGGGAGGCGGGCAGTACTTC